The clone carrying this TCR beta chain was found many times. TCRdb ran MiXCR on the 5' RACE reads and lists one entry per CDR3 protein. The sample yields approximately 120,000 distinct CDR3 sequences, 7.4% seen once. The record originates from a study of T cells after yellow fever vaccination. This clonotype was sampled from a man aged 18 to 29 who received the YFV17D yellow fever vaccine. The material sequenced was CD4+ T cells sorted from PBMCs, taken roughly 10 days after the first yellow fever vaccination.

CDR3 sequence: CASSSWGSSYEQYF. CDR3 DNA sequence: TGTGCCAGCAGCTCCTGGGGTAGCTCCTACGAGCAGTACTTC. The chain combines TRBV13 with TRBJ2-7, with D hard to call. V lost 4 bases and J lost 0, with 10 bases in between. The CDR3 length is 14 residues. Germline-derived CDR1 and CDR2 are PRHDT and FYEKMQ (reference sequence).